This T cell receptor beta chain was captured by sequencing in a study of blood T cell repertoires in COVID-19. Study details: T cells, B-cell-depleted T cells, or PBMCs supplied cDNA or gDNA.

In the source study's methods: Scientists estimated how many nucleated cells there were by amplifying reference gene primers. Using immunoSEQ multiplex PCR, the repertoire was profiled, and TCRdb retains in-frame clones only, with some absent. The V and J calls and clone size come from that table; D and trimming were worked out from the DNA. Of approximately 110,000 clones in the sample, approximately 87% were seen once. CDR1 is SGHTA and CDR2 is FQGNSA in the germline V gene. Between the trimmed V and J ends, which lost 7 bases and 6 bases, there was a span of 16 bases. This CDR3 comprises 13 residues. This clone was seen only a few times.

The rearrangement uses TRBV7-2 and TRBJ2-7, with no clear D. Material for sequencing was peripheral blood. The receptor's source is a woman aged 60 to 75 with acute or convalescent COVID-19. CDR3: CASTQGRVSEQYF. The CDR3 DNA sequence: TGTGCCAGCACCCAAGGTCGGGTTTCCGAGCAGTACTTC.